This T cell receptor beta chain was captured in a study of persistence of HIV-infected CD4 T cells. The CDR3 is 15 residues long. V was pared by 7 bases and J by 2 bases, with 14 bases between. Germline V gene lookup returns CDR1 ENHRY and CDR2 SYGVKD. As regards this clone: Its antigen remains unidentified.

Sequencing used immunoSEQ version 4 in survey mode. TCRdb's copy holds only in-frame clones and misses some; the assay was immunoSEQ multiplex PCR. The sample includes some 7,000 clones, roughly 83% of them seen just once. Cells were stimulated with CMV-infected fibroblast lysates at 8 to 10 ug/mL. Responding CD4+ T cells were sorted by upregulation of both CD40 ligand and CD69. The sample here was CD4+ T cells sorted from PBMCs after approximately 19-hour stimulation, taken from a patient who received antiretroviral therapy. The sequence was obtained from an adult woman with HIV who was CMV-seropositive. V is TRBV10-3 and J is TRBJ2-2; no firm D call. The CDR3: CAITGSSANTGELFF. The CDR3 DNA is TGTGCCATCACTGGGTCCTCGGCTAACACCGGGGAGCTGTTTTTT.